In its sample, the clone carrying this T cell receptor beta chain was seen a few times. In building TCR beta libraries, iRepertoire HTBI primers were used together with Arm-PCR of CDR3 regions. Each CDR3 protein is one row after TCRdb ran MiXCR on the multiplex PCR reads. The sample holds 450,000 to 600,000 distinct CDR3 sequences, about 17% seen once. Trimming left V 0 bases short and J 5 bases short, with 7 bases between. The CDR3 totals 13 residues. Germline V lookup: CDR1 LGHDT, CDR2 YNNKEL (reference sequence). The data are from a study of regulatory T cells in long-lasting Graves disease. About the study: Graves' patients who were just diagnosed had used antithyroid drugs for under 3 months.

The time point was: newly diagnosed GD, antithyroid drugs for less than 3 months. PBMC-derived RNA was used for the TCR library. These data were likewise used in another study, on T cells in Graves' hyperthyroidism and ophthalmopathy. Turning to that study: Exclusions: uncontrolled infection, other autoimmune disease, pregnancy, lactation.

This sequence originates from a man aged 35 to 55 with Graves disease. Sequences were derived from peripheral blood mononuclear cells (PBMCs), sampled at new diagnosis, from a patient treated with antithyroid drugs. V and J are TRBV3-1 and TRBJ1-2; D is unclear. The CDR3 bases are TGTGCCAGCAGCCAAGATCCTCCTTATGGCTACACCTTC. Amino acids: CASSQDPPYGYTF.